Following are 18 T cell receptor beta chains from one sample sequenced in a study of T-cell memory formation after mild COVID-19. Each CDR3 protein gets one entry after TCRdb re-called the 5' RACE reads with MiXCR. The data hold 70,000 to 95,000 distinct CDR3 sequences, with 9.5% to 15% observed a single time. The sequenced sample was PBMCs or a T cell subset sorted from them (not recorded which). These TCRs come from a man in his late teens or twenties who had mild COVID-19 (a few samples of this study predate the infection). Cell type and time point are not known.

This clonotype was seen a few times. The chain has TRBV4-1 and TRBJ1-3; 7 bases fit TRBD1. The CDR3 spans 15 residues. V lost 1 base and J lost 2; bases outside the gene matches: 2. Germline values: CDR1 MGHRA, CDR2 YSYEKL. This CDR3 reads CASSQGQGPGNTIYF. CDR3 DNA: TGCGCCAGCAGCCAAGGACAGGGCCCTGGAAACACCATATATTTT.

The CDR3 DNA reads TGTGCCAGCAACCTAAGCGGGGGGCTCACAGATACGCAGTATTTT. It encodes CASNLSGGLTDTQYF. The chain recombines TRBV12-3 or TRBV12-4 with TRBJ2-3; 9 nucleotides line up with TRBD2. This CDR3 comprises 15 residues. With 7 bases clipped from V and 2 bases from J, the junction kept 7 bases outside the gene matches.

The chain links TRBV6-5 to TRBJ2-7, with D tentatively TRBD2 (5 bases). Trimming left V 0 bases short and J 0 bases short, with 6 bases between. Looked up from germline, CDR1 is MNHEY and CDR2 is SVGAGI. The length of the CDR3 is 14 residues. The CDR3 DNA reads TGTGCCAGCAGTTACTCCGGGGACTCCTACGAGCAGTACTTC. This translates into CASSYSGDSYEQYF.

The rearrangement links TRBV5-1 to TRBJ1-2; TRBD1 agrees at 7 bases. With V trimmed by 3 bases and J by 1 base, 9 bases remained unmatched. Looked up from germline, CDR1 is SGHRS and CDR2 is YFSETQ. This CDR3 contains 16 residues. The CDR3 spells CASSSSFRGNNYGYTF. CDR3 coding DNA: TGCGCCAGCAGCTCGAGTTTCAGGGGGAATAACTATGGCTACACCTTC.

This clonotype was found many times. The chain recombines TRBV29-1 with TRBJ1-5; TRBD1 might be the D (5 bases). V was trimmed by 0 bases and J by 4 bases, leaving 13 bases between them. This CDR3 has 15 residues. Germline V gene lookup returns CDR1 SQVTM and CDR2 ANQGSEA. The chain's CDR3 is CSVEDGRGGNQPQHF. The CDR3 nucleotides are TGCAGCGTTGAAGACGGGAGGGGAGGGAATCAGCCCCAGCATTTT.

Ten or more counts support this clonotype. CDR3 residues: CASSLSGQPEETQYF. The CDR3 region has the DNA TGCGCCAGCAGCTTGTCAGGACAGCCAGAGGAGACCCAGTACTTC. V is TRBV5-1 and J is TRBJ2-5; the D gene is possibly TRBD1 (6 bases). The V gene's germline CDR1 is SGHRS and CDR2 YFSETQ. The CDR3 is 15 amino acids. Trimming removed 1 base from V and 5 bases from J, with 15 bases in between.

The CDR3 DNA follows: TGTGCCACCACGGGGACAGGGGACAATCAGCCCCAGCATTTT. Its translation: CATTGTGDNQPQHF. The chain is built from TRBV12-3 or TRBV12-4 and TRBJ1-5; 10 bases are a match to TRBD1. CDR3 length equals 14 residues. V shed 10 bases and J 3 bases; nucleotides not matched to a gene: 6.

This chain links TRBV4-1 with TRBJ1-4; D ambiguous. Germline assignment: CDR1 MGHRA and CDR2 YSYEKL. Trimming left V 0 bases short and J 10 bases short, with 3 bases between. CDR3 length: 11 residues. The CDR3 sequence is CASSQERKLFF. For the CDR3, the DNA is TGCGCCAGCAGCCAAGAAAGAAAACTGTTTTTT.

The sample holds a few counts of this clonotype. The DNA of the CDR3 is TGTGCCAGCAGCCGGTCCGGGGCCACAGATACGCAGTATTTT. This gives the protein CASSRSGATDTQYF. V gene TRBV7-6 combines with J gene TRBJ2-3, with D possibly being TRBD1 or TRBD2 (5 bases each). Germline assignment: CDR1 SGHVS and CDR2 FNYEAQ. V lost 5 bases and J lost 2, with 11 bases in between. The CDR3 totals 14 residues.

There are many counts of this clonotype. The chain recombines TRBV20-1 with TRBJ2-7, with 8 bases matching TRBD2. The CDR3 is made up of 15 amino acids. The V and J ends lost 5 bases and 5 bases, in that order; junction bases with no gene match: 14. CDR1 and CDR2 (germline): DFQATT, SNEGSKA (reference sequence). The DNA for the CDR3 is TGCAGTGCTCCAGGGAGACTAGCGCAGGGTAACGAGCAGTACTTC. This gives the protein CSAPGRLAQGNEQYF.

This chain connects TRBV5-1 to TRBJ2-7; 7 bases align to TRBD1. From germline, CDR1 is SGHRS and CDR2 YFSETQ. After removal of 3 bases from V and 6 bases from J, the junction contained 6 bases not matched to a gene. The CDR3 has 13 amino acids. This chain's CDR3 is CASSSGQAAEQYF. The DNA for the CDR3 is TGCGCCAGCAGCTCAGGACAGGCCGCCGAGCAGTACTTC.

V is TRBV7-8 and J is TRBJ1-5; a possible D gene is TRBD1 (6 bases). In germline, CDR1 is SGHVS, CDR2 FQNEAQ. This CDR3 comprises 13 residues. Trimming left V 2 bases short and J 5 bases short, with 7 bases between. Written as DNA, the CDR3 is TGTGCCAGCAGCTTAAGGGGGGATCAGCCCCAGCATTTT. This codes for CASSLRGDQPQHF.

The chain's CDR3 is CASSKLDRLTDTQYF. In nucleotides, the CDR3 is TGCGCCAGCAGCAAGCTAGACAGATTAACAGATACGCAGTATTTT. The genes are TRBV4-1 and TRBJ2-3; tentative D call: TRBD1 (5 bases). Germline V CDR1 and CDR2: MGHRA, YSYEKL. The CDR3 covers 15 residues. Trimming pared 5 bases from V and 3 bases from J, leaving 15 bases between.

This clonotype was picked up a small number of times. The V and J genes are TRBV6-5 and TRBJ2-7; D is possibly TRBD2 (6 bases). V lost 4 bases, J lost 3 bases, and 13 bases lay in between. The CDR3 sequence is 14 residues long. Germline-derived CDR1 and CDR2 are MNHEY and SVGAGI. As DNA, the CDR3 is TGTGCCAGCAGTTCTTACGGGGGAAGCTACGAGCAGTACTTC. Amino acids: CASSSYGGSYEQYF.

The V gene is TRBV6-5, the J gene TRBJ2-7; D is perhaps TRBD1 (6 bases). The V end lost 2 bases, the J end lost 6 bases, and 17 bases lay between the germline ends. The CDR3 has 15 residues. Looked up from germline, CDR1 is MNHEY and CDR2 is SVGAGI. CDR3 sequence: CASSYTGQPAIEQYF. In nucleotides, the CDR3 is TGTGCCAGCAGTTACACCGGACAGCCCGCGATCGAGCAGTACTTC.

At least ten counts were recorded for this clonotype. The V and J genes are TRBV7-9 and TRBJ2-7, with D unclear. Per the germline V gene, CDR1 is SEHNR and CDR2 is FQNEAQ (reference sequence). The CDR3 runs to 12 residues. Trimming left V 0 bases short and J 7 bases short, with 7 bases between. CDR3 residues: CASSLAGREQYF. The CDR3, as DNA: TGTGCCAGCAGCTTAGCGGGAAGGGAGCAGTACTTC.

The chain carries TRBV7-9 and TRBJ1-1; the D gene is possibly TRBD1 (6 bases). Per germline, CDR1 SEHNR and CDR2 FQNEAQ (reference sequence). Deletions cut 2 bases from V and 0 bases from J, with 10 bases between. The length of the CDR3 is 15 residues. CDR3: CASSLPGQLNTEAFF. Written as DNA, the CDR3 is TGTGCCAGCAGCTTACCAGGACAGTTGAACACTGAAGCTTTCTTT.

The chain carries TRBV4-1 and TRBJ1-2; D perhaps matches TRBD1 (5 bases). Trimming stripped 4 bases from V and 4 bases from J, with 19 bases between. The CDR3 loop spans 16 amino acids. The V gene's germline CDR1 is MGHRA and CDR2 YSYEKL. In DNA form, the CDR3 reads TGCGCCAGCAGCCCGGCTAACGTTGGGGCGGCCTATGGCTACACCTTC. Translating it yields CASSPANVGAAYGYTF.